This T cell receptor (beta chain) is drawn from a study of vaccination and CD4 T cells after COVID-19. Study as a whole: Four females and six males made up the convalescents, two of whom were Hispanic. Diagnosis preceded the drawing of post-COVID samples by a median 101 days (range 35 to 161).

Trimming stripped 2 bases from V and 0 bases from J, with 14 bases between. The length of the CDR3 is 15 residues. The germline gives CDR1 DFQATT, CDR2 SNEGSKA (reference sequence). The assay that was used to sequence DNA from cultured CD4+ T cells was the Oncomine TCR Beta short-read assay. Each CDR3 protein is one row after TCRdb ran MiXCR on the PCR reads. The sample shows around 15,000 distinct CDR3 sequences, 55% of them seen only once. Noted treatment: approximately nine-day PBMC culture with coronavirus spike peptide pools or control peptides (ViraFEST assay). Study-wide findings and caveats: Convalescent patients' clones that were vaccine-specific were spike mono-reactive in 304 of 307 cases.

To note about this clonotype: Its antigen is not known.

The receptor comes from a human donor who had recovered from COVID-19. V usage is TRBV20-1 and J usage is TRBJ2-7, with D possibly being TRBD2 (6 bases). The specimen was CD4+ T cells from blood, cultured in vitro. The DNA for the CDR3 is TGCAGTGCTAGACCTCCTAGCGTTAGCTCCTACGAGCAGTACTTC. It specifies CSARPPSVSSYEQYF.